A single sample is the source of the 5 T cell receptor beta chains below, sequenced in a study of T cells in women clearing cervical HPV infection. TCRdb's copy holds only in-frame clones and misses some; the assay was immunoSEQ multiplex PCR. The sample has under 45,000 clones; the top ten hold 1.4%. Sequencing used blood buffy coat. These receptors all stem from a woman aged 18 to 75 with a cervical HPV16 infection that either progressed to CIN3+ or cleared (not recorded which).

Turning to this clone: The read comes to an end 3 residues before the CDR3 does, leaving the germline J gene to fill in the end. The chain joins TRBV2 to TRBJ2-2; TRBD1 might be the D (5 bases). The CDR3 is made up of 14 amino acids. Germline CDR1 SNHLY, CDR2 FYNNEI. Trimming stripped 7 bases from V and 7 bases from J, with 16 bases between. The sequenced CDR3 bases are TGTGCCAGCACACAGGTTGAGTCGCACGGGGAG. Translation gives CASTQVESHGE. In full, the CDR3 is CASTQVESHGELFF.

For this clone: From the germline J gene comes the end of the CDR3, since the read stops 3 residues before it. The chain couples TRBV7-6 to TRBJ2-1; 9 bases align to TRBD2. There are 16 residues in the CDR3. Germline assignment: CDR1 SGHVS and CDR2 FNYEAQ. The V segment lost 5 bases and the J segment 4 bases; nucleotides outside the gene matches: 9. The CDR3 spells CASSPAGLAIYNEQFF. The covered CDR3 bases are TGTGCCAGCAGCCCGGCTGGACTAGCGATATACAATGAG.

To note about this clone: Read data end 3 residues before the CDR3 end; the end is taken from the germline J gene. V is TRBV7-8 and J is TRBJ1-4, with a tentative D call TRBD1 (5 bases). The CDR3 has 16 residues. CDR1 and CDR2 from the germline V gene are SGHVS and FQNEAQ. The CDR3 bases that were read are TGTGCCAGCAGGTCGGAGGGAGGCGCTGGGGCCAACGTA. Its translation: CASRSEGGAGANV. The full CDR3 protein is CASRSEGGAGANVLFF.

Concerning this clone: Read sequence stops 3 residues before the CDR3 end, and the germline J gene provides the missing end. The chain links TRBV5-6 to TRBJ1-5; weak D call: TRBD1 (5 bases). V was pared by 1 base and J by 2 bases, with 7 bases between. The germline V gene has CDR1 SGHDT and CDR2 YYEEEE. The CDR3 covers 14 residues. The part of the CDR3 DNA that was read is TGTGCCAGCAGCTTGACAGGAGGCAATCAGCCC. Amino acids: CASSLTGGNQP. In full, the CDR3 is CASSLTGGNQPQHF.

A remark on this clone: The read comes to an end 3 residues before the CDR3 does, leaving the germline J gene to fill in the end. The chain employs TRBV6-4 and TRBJ1-5; possible D gene TRBD1, 6 bases. The CDR3 is 15 amino acids. V shed 6 bases and J shed 0 bases, with 12 bases lying between them. Germline V gives CDR1 MRHNA, CDR2 SNTAGT. The covered CDR3 bases are TGTGCCAGCAGCCCTACAGGGAATAGCAATCAGCCC. The encoded protein is CASSPTGNSNQP. The entire CDR3 protein reads CASSPTGNSNQPQHF.